This entry lists 9 T cell receptor beta chains sequenced from one sample in a study of blood T cell repertoires in COVID-19 (TCRdb year 2020). The protocol used for the library was the immunoSEQ multiplex PCR assay. TCRdb stores this immuneACCESS table with in-frame sequences only. Part of the clones is absent; in the studies checked, under half of the shortfall reflects unresolved V genes, and no reason is known for the rest. The sample yields hundreds of thousands of clones; 82% were counted once. Together, the top ten hold around 12% of the sample. Material: peripheral blood. The receptor set was obtained from a woman aged 55-69 years with active or convalescent COVID-19.

This chain joins TRBV6-2 or TRBV6-3 and TRBJ2-2; no clear D gene. The CDR3 consists of 14 residues. CDR1 is MNHEY and CDR2 is SVGEGT in the germline V gene. V dropped 2 bases and J dropped 2 bases, with 6 bases sitting between them. The CDR3 DNA sequence: TGTGCCAGCAGTTACGGCCGCAACACCGGGGAGCTGTTTTTT. Its protein product is CASSYGRNTGELFF.

The rearrangement links TRBV6-1 to TRBJ1-2; D possibly corresponds to TRBD1 (5 bases). Per germline, CDR1 MNHNS and CDR2 SASEGT. Between the trimmed V and J ends, which lost 0 bases and 3 bases, there was a span of 11 bases. The CDR3 contains 15 residues. CDR3 in DNA: TGTGCCAGCAGTGAAGCTCTCGGACACCACTATGGCTACACCTTC. Its translation is CASSEALGHHYGYTF.

This clone was counted between two and nine times. J is TRBJ2-2 and V is TRBV9, with TRBD2 matching over 10 bases. V was clipped by 2 bases and J by 0 bases; unmatched bases: 4. Germline lookup yields CDR1 SGDLS and CDR2 YYNGEE. The CDR3 loop spans 17 amino acids. The CDR3 is CASSVTSGGANTGELFF. The CDR3 nucleotides read TGTGCCAGCAGCGTCACCAGCGGGGGGGCGAACACCGGGGAGCTGTTTTTT.

The rearrangement joins TRBV5-6 to TRBJ2-5; TRBD1 matches at 7 bases. CDR3 size: 12 residues. V was pared by 3 bases and J by 7 bases, with 3 bases of the junction left unmatched. CDR1 is SGHDT and CDR2 is YYEEEE in the germline V gene. CDR3 residues: CASSSQGVTQYF. The CDR3 nucleotides are TGTGCCAGCAGCTCGCAGGGGGTGACCCAGTACTTC.

This clone showed up just once. This chain uses TRBV10-1 with TRBJ1-4; weak D call: TRBD1 (6 bases). CDR1 and CDR2 from the germline V gene are WNHNN and SYGVQD (reference sequence). V lost 6 bases and J lost 4, with 12 bases in between. The CDR3 runs 14 residues. CDR3: CASSVDSSNEKLFF. In nucleotides, the CDR3 is TGCGCCAGCAGCGTGGACAGCAGTAATGAAAAACTGTTTTTT.

This chain uses TRBV9 with TRBJ1-4; D might be TRBD1 (5 bases). Germline CDR1 SGDLS, CDR2 YYNGEE. This CDR3 contains 17 residues. V was pared by 4 bases and J by 7 bases, with 23 bases between. The CDR3 nucleotides read TGTGCCAGCAGCCCCACTACCGGGCAGGGTCAGGGTGAAAAACTGTTTTTT. Amino acid sequence: CASSPTTGQGQGEKLFF.

This clone was detected many times. This chain links TRBV30 with TRBJ2-7; tentative D call: TRBD2 (6 bases). V was clipped by 3 bases and J by 3 bases, with 12 bases between them. Germline V gene sequence: CDR1 GTSNPN, CDR2 SVGIG (reference sequence). This CDR3 is built from 13 residues. CDR3 loop: CAWRKVGGYEQYF. The CDR3 bases are TGTGCCTGGAGAAAGGTGGGGGGCTACGAGCAGTACTTC. The variable domain in full, completed from reference TRBV30 and TRBJ2-7, reads SQTIHQWPATLVQPVGSPLSLECTVEGTSNPNLYWYRQAAGRGLQLLFYSVGIGQISSEVPQNLSASRPQDRQFILSSKKLLLSDSGFYLCAWRKVGGYEQYFGPGTRLTVT.

The rearrangement links TRBV7-9 to TRBJ1-1; no clear D gene. The CDR3 totals 14 residues. V lost 1 base, J lost 1 base, and 7 bases lay in between. The V gene's germline CDR1 is SEHNR and CDR2 FQNEAQ (reference sequence). CDR3 loop: CASSLVVGNTEAFF. The CDR3 DNA is TGTGCCAGCAGCTTAGTGGTCGGGAACACTGAAGCTTTCTTT.

CDR3 coding DNA: TGTGCCAGCTCGCAAAGCGGGGGGGATAGCAATGAGCAGTTCTTC. It specifies CASSQSGGDSNEQFF. The J gene is TRBJ2-1, the V gene TRBV18, with 10 bases lining up with TRBD2. CDR1 and CDR2 (germline): KGHSH, LQKENI. There are 15 residues in the CDR3. Trimming took 6 bases from V and 6 from J; bases not matched to a gene: 8.